These 8 T cell receptor beta chains came from one sample sequenced in a study of beta chain features in type 1 diabetes. Sequencing targeted expressed TCRB transcripts, as all isolated RNA had been reverse transcribed. Clones were sequenced by immunoSEQ multiplex PCR, and TCRdb holds only the in-frame ones, with some missing. The sample yields 300,000 to 450,000 clones, 20% seen once. Sequenced material: naive CD4+ T cells from blood. The receptors stem from a woman aged 18 to 35 in good health.

The V call is TRBV9, the J call TRBJ2-1; 7 positions agree with TRBD1. CDR1 and CDR2 from the germline V gene are SGDLS and YYNGEE. J was trimmed by 12 bases and V by 2 bases; bases with no gene match: 8. The CDR3 runs to 13 residues. The CDR3 region has the DNA TGTGCCAGCAGCGTTTACAGGGGAAGTGGGCAGTTCTTC. Translating it yields CASSVYRGSGQFF.

This clone was counted only a few times. V is TRBV6-5 and J is TRBJ1-2; D is unclear. The CDR3 is made up of 13 amino acids. Per germline, CDR1 MNHEY and CDR2 SVGAGI. V gave up 0 bases and J gave up 4 bases, with 6 bases separating them. CDR3: CASSYSRVYGYTF. The DNA for the CDR3 is TGTGCCAGCAGTTACTCGAGGGTCTATGGCTACACCTTC.

This chain connects TRBV7-9 to TRBJ2-5, with 8 nucleotides matching TRBD2. Germline V gene lookup returns CDR1 SEHNR and CDR2 FQNEAQ (reference sequence). The CDR3 covers 15 residues. The V and J ends lost 5 bases and 2 bases, in that order; junction bases with no gene match: 7. DNA of the CDR3: TGTGCCAGCAGCCTCGGGACTAGTTCACAAGAGACCCAGTACTTC. This encodes CASSLGTSSQETQYF. The full variable domain, its missing parts supplied by reference TRBV7-9 and TRBJ2-5, is DTGVSQNPRHKITKRGQNVTFRCDPISEHNRLYWYRQTLGQGPEFLTYFQNEAQLEKSRLLSDRFSAERPKGSFSTLEIQRTEQGDSAMYLCASSLGTSSQETQYFGPGTRLLVL.

With regard to this clone: This sample also contains other DNA sequences that code for the same CDR3. The chain has TRBV5-1 and TRBJ1-5, with TRBD1 matching over 9 bases. The ends lost 4 bases at V and 3 bases at J; junction bases unmatched: 5. The CDR3 runs to 15 residues. Per germline, CDR1 SGHRS and CDR2 YFSETQ. The CDR3 protein is CASSLGQGLNQPQHF. Here the CDR3 DNA reads TGCGCCAGCAGCCTGGGACAGGGCCTCAATCAGCCCCAGCATTTT.

The chain links TRBV5-1 to TRBJ1-2, with unresolved D. This CDR3 has 13 residues. The germline V and J ends were trimmed by 0 bases and 4 bases, with 7 bases remaining between them. CDR1 and CDR2 from the germline V gene are SGHRS and YFSETQ. CDR3 DNA sequence: TGCGCCAGCAGCTTGGGCGGAGTCTATGGCTACACCTTC. Protein product: CASSLGGVYGYTF.

This clone has only a few counts. The chain links TRBV21-1 to TRBJ2-1; the table assigns TRBD2, which was not confirmed against the DNA. TRBV21-1 is a pseudogene segment. CDR3 size: 14 residues. CDR3 sequence reads: CAQPPGLRYIEQFF. CDR3 sequence (DNA): TGTGCCCAGCCCCCGGGACTGCGCTACATCGAGCAGTTCTTC.

This rearrangement joins TRBV4-1 to TRBJ2-1; TRBD1 matches 9 bases. The CDR3 spans 11 residues. CDR1 is MGHRA, CDR2 YSYEKL, per germline. The junction had 3 bases not matched to a gene; V was cut back by 4 bases and J by 14 bases. The CDR3 nucleotides read TGCGCCAGCAGCCGGGACAGGGTGAAGTTCTTC. It translates to CASSRDRVKFF.

In DNA, the CDR3 is TGTGCCACCAGCAGAGATAAGGGGGACGAGCAGTACTTC. Amino acids: CATSRDKGDEQYF. This rearrangement joins TRBV15 to TRBJ2-7; a possible D gene is TRBD1 (6 bases). The CDR3 consists of 13 residues. Germline-derived CDR1 and CDR2 are LNHNV and YYDKDF (reference sequence). V gave up 0 bases and J gave up 5 bases, with 8 bases separating them. Using reference TRBV15 and TRBJ2-7 for the parts outside the CDR3, the full variable domain is DAMVIQNPRYQVTQFGKPVTLSCSQTLNHNVMYWYQQKSSQAPKLLFHYYDKDFNNEADTPDNFQSRRPNTSFCFLDIRSPGLGDTAMYLCATSRDKGDEQYFGPGTRLTVT.